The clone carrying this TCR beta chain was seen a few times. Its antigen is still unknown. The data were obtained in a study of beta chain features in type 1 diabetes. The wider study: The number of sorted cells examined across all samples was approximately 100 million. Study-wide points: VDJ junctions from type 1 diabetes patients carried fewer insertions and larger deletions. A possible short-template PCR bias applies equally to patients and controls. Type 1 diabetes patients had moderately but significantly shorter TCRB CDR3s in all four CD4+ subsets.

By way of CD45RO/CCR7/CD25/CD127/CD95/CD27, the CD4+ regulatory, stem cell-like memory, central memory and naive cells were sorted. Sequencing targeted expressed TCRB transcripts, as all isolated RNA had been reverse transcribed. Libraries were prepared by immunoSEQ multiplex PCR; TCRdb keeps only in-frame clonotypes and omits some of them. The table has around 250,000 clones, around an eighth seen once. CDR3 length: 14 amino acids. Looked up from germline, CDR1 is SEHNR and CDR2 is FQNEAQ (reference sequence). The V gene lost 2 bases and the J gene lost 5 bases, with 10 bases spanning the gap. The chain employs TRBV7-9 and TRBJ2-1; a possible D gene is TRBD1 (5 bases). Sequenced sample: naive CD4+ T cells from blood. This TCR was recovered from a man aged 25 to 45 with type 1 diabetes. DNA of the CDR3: TGTGCCAGCAGCTTAAATGGGGCGAACAATGAGCAGTTCTTC. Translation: CASSLNGANNEQFF.